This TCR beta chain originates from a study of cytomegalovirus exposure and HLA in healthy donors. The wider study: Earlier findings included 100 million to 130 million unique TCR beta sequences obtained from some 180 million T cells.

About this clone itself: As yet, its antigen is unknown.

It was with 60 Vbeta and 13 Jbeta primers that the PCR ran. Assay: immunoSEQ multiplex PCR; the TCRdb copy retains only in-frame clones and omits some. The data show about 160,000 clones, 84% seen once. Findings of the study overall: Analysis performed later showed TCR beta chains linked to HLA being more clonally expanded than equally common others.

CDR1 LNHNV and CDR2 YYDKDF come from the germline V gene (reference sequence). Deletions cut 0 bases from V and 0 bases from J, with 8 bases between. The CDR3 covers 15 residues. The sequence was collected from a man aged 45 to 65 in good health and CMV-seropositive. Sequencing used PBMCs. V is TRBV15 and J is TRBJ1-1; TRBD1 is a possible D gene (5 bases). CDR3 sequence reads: CATSRDRGVNTEAFF. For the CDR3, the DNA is TGTGCCACCAGCAGAGATCGGGGGGTGAACACTGAAGCTTTCTTT.